This T cell receptor (beta chain) was documented in a study of blood T cell repertoires in COVID-19. Study information: Nucleic acid was either cDNA or gDNA, and it came from T cells, B-cell-depleted T cells, or PBMCs.

This clone was seen once. CDR3 length: 15 residues. Germline lookup yields CDR1 SGDLS and CDR2 YYNGEE. V lost 3 bases to trimming and J lost 4 bases; unmatched junction nucleotides: 4. Participants reported their clinical history, and cohort assignment relied on those reports. Two negative PCRs, clearance, or symptom resolution were required of recovered Cohort 3 donors. Study processing details: Counts of nucleated cells, estimated from reference gene primer amplification, were obtained. Libraries were prepared by immunoSEQ multiplex PCR; TCRdb keeps only in-frame clonotypes and omits some of them. Clonal size and the V and J genes are those of that table, whereas D and trimming came from the DNA. The sample contains a few hundred thousand clones, approximately 90% of which appear only once.

The V and J genes are TRBV9 and TRBJ1-3, with TRBD1 matching over 10 bases. The material sequenced was PBMCs or T cells enriched from blood (not recorded which). The clonotype was recovered from a young woman who had recovered from COVID-19. The CDR3 sequence is CASSATGGSGNTIYF. In nucleotides, the CDR3 is TGTGCCAGCAGCGCGACAGGGGGCTCGGGAAACACCATATATTTT.